This T cell receptor beta chain is from a study of blood T cell repertoires in COVID-19. Turning to the study itself: PBMCs, B-cell-depleted T cells, or T cells provided the cDNA or gDNA that made up the material.

Study processing details: Cell counts per sample came from amplifying reference gene primers. Profiled with immunoSEQ multiplex PCR; TCRdb holds only in-frame clones, not every one. The DNA was the basis for D and trimming; V, J and clone size are from that table. In the table there are some 390,000 clones, about 90% of which are singletons. Everyone who took part was 18 to 89 years old, and they came from about two dozen US areas. Before being deemed recovered, Cohort 3 donors had two negative PCRs, clearance, or symptom resolution. The V gene's germline CDR1 is LGHDT and CDR2 YNNKEL (reference sequence). The ends lost 4 bases at V and 2 bases at J; junction bases unmatched: 13. The CDR3 spans 18 residues.

This chain uses TRBV3-1 (or the pseudogene TRBV3-2) with TRBJ2-7; TRBD2 matches 11 bases. Sequencing used PBMCs or T cells enriched from blood (not recorded which). This receptor was identified in a woman aged 25 to 39 who had recovered from COVID-19. The DNA for the CDR3 is TGTGCCAGCAGCCTAGGGACTAGCGGCCGAAAGCCAACCTACGAGCAGTACTTC. Residues: CASSLGTSGRKPTYEQYF.